This passage covers 4 T cell receptor beta chains from one sample sequenced in a study of immune characterization of retroperitoneal liposarcoma. TCRdb used MiXCR to reprocess the PCR reads, holding one entry per CDR3 protein. The sample lists 9,500 to 13,000 distinct CDR3 sequences; roughly 29% were seen once. The material sequenced was tumor tissue. The receptors shown here come from a female donor with retroperitoneal liposarcoma.

This clonotype was found a few times. This chain uses TRBV10-3 with TRBJ2-5, with TRBD1 as a possible D gene (5 bases). The closer fit of TRBJ2-7 to the DNA end suggests the J call may be wrong. The germline gives CDR1 ENHRY, CDR2 SYGVKD. The CDR3 is made up of 15 amino acids. The CDR3 DNA reads as TGTGCCATCAGTGTATTAAGGCAGGGCACCTACGAGCAGTACTTC. Its translation: CAISVLRQGTYEQYF.

This chain uses TRBV11-2 with TRBJ1-1, with a possible D match to TRBD1 (5 bases). V was trimmed by 0 bases and J by 3 bases, leaving 11 bases between them. The germline gives CDR1 SGHAT, CDR2 FQNNGV. CDR3 length: 15 amino acids. CDR3 nucleotides: TGTGCCAGCAGCTTAGATGGGGGGTTTTACACTGAAGCTTTCTTT. This translates into CASSLDGGFYTEAFF.

This clonotype has more than one count but fewer than ten. The genes are TRBV6-1 and TRBJ2-1, with D possibly being TRBD1 (6 bases). V gave up 2 bases and J gave up 3 bases, with 11 bases separating them. Germline lookup yields CDR1 MNHNS and CDR2 SASEGT. This CDR3 has 15 amino acids. The CDR3 DNA sequence: TGTGCCAGCAGTGAACAGGGGATGGTCTACAATGAGCAGTTCTTC. Translation gives CASSEQGMVYNEQFF.

This clonotype ranks as medium-sized. This chain joins TRBV7-2 and TRBJ2-1; D is perhaps TRBD2 (6 bases). The CDR3 contains 17 residues. Germline values: CDR1 SGHTA, CDR2 FQGNSA. The V end lost 0 bases, the J end lost 13 bases, and 25 bases lay between the germline ends. The CDR3 DNA follows: TGTGCCAGCAGCTTAGCGAGACTAGTTAGGGCCCAAGAGACCCAGTTCTTC. As protein: CASSLARLVRAQETQFF.